This passage covers 17 T cell receptor beta chains from one sample sequenced in a study of PD-L1 blockade in urothelial cancer. Time point noted: pretreatment peripheral blood. Here immunoSEQ multiplex PCR was the method, and the copy in TCRdb shows in-frame clones only, minus some. The top ten clones hold roughly 7.3% of a sample with about 79,000 clones, around four fifths of them seen once. The specimen was PBMCs, collected around atezolizumab (anti-PD-L1) treatment. The source is a man aged 40-55 years with urothelial cancer.

The J gene is TRBJ2-7, the V gene TRBV7-3, with D possibly being TRBD1 (5 bases). V lost 2 bases to trimming and J lost 6 bases, with 11 bases between them. The CDR3 runs 13 residues. Germline V gene sequence: CDR1 SGHTA, CDR2 FQGTGA. The DNA of the CDR3 is TGTGCCAGCAGCTTAGGCAGGGCGGCCGAGCAGTACTTC. Translated, it gives CASSLGRAAEQYF.

The J gene is TRBJ2-1, the V gene TRBV28; 9 nucleotides align to TRBD2. This CDR3 spans 12 amino acids. The V segment lost 4 bases and the J segment 12 bases; nucleotides outside the gene matches: 4. The germline CDR1 and CDR2 sequences are MDHEN and SYDVKM. The CDR3 sequence is CASSSNSGRQFF. For the CDR3, the DNA is TGTGCCAGCAGTTCTAATAGCGGGAGGCAGTTCTTC.

The rearrangement joins TRBV19 to TRBJ1-4, with TRBD1 identical over 9 bases. This CDR3 comprises 15 residues. V shed 5 bases and J 6 bases; nucleotides not matched to a gene: 7. CDR1 and CDR2 (germline): LNHDA, SQIVND (reference sequence). The DNA of the CDR3 is TGTGCCAGTAGTTCCCAAACAGGGGGCGATGAAAAACTGTTTTTT. This gives the protein CASSSQTGGDEKLFF.

The chain is built from TRBV7-9 and TRBJ2-1, with 11 bases matching TRBD2. This CDR3 spans 17 amino acids. The germline CDR1 and CDR2 sequences are SEHNR and FQNEAQ (reference sequence). The V gene end was trimmed by 4 bases and the J gene end by 8 bases; junction bases not matched to a gene: 13. Here the CDR3 DNA reads TGTGCCAGCAGCTCCGACACTAGCGGGAGAATTAGGGATGAGCAGTTCTTC. Encoded protein: CASSSDTSGRIRDEQFF.

The V and J genes are TRBV4-1 and TRBJ2-7, with 8 bases matching TRBD1. The ends lost 4 bases at V and 0 bases at J; junction bases unmatched: 14. Germline CDR1 and CDR2: MGHRA and YSYEKL. This CDR3 comprises 18 residues. In nucleotides, the CDR3 is TGCGCCAGCAGCCTTCCCCCTACCGGGACAGGACTCTCCTACGAGCAGTACTTC. Translated: CASSLPPTGTGLSYEQYF.

The rearrangement joins TRBV7-6 to TRBJ2-1; 10 bases map to TRBD2. The V and J ends lost 0 bases and 0 bases, in that order; junction bases with no gene match: 8. Germline values: CDR1 SGHVS, CDR2 FNYEAQ. The CDR3 totals 19 residues. Here the CDR3 DNA reads TGTGCCAGCAGCTTAGCGCTCACTAGCGGGACGAGCTCCTACAATGAGCAGTTCTTC. This codes for CASSLALTSGTSSYNEQFF.

The chain joins TRBV5-5 to TRBJ2-2, with unresolved D. Trimming took 2 bases from V and 1 from J, leaving 6 bases between them. This CDR3 region has 14 residues. The germline CDR1 and CDR2 sequences are SGHKS and YYEKEE (reference sequence). As DNA, the CDR3 is TGTGCCAGCAGCTTACAGCAGAACACCGGGGAGCTGTTTTTT. It specifies CASSLQQNTGELFF.

This clone was picked up one time. The J gene is TRBJ2-7, the V gene TRBV5-6; 8 bases line up with TRBD2. The V and J ends lost 4 bases and 3 bases, in that order; junction bases with no gene match: 9. CDR3 length: 15 residues. From germline, CDR1 is SGHDT and CDR2 YYEEEE. The CDR3 spells CASSPLAGISYEQYF. The CDR3, as DNA: TGTGCCAGCAGCCCCTTAGCGGGAATAAGCTACGAGCAGTACTTC.

The chain joins TRBV30 to TRBJ2-4, with TRBD2 as a possible D gene (6 bases). This CDR3 has 15 amino acids. Deletions cut 1 base from V and 2 bases from J, with 12 bases between. Looked up from germline, CDR1 is GTSNPN and CDR2 is SVGIG (reference sequence). In nucleotides, the CDR3 is TGTGCCTGGAGTGCCCTGGAGGGGACCAAAAACATTCAGTACTTC. Its translation: CAWSALEGTKNIQYF.

The V gene is TRBV30, the J gene TRBJ1-2; D perhaps matches TRBD1 (5 bases). The V gene lost 4 bases and the J gene lost 4 bases, with 16 bases spanning the gap. Germline loops: CDR1 GTSNPN, CDR2 SVGIG (reference sequence). The CDR3 spans 14 residues. The CDR3 DNA follows: TGTGCCTGGAACCCTCGGGGGAAGGTCTATGGCTACACCTTC. Protein: CAWNPRGKVYGYTF.

This clone was counted between two and nine times. The chain joins TRBV2 to TRBJ1-2, with TRBD1 matching over 7 bases. Losses at the gene ends were 2 bases for V and 7 bases for J; bases not matched to a gene: 10. The CDR3 totals 15 residues. Germline loops: CDR1 SNHLY, CDR2 FYNNEI. The CDR3 is CASSEFDRVRSGYTF. The CDR3 DNA sequence: TGTGCCAGCAGTGAATTCGACAGGGTTCGAAGTGGCTACACCTTC.

CDR3 region: CASSPSWTSPPDTQYF. The DNA of the CDR3 is TGTGCCAGCAGCCCGTCCTGGACTAGCCCCCCGGATACGCAGTATTTT. The chain has TRBV4-2 and TRBJ2-3; 8 bases map to TRBD2. CDR3 size: 16 residues. Germline V gives CDR1 LGHNA, CDR2 YNFKEQ. With 4 bases clipped from V and 6 bases from J, the junction kept 12 bases outside the gene matches.

This clone was recorded once. The chain uses TRBV18 and TRBJ2-3; TRBD1 is a possible D gene (5 bases). Per germline, CDR1 KGHSH and CDR2 LQKENI. The CDR3 loop spans 16 amino acids. Trimming took off 4 bases at V and 0 bases at J, with 14 bases between the two ends. CDR3: CASSRLGQYSTDTQYF. CDR3 sequence (DNA): TGTGCCAGCTCACGACTTGGACAATACAGCACAGATACGCAGTATTTT.

The genes are TRBV5-6 and TRBJ2-3; D gene unclear. The V end was cut by 0 bases, the J end by 4 bases, with 9 bases between. CDR1 SGHDT and CDR2 YYEEEE come from the germline V gene. The CDR3 is 14 amino acids. The CDR3 nucleotides read TGTGCCAGCAGCTTGGTTTCGGTCCCAGATACGCAGTATTTT. Translating gives CASSLVSVPDTQYF.

The chain employs TRBV28 and TRBJ2-1; 13 nucleotides line up with TRBD2. V lost 6 bases and J lost 4; bases outside the gene matches: 12. In germline, CDR1 is MDHEN, CDR2 SYDVKM. The CDR3 is made up of 18 amino acids. Here the CDR3 DNA reads TGTGCCAGCAGCTCATCCGGACTAGCGGGAGAGTCTTACAATGAGCAGTTCTTC. Translating it yields CASSSSGLAGESYNEQFF.

The chain employs TRBV30 and TRBJ2-1; 10 bases line up with TRBD2. The CDR3 is 16 amino acids. Germline-derived CDR1 and CDR2 are GTSNPN and SVGIG (reference sequence). The ends lost 3 bases at V and 8 bases at J; junction bases unmatched: 13. The CDR3 region is CAWSATLAGARYEQFF. The CDR3, as DNA: TGTGCCTGGAGCGCGACCCTAGCGGGAGCTCGGTATGAGCAGTTCTTC.

This chain links TRBV27 with TRBJ2-7; D is possibly TRBD1 (6 bases). Per germline, CDR1 MNHEY and CDR2 SMNVEV (reference sequence). The CDR3 contains 15 residues. V lost 3 bases and J 5 bases, leaving 17 bases between the germline ends. CDR3 sequence: CASSFWGQGSHEQYF. Here the CDR3 DNA reads TGTGCCAGCAGTTTCTGGGGGCAGGGGTCCCACGAGCAGTACTTC.